This TCR beta chain is from a study of cytomegalovirus exposure and HLA in healthy donors. Study-wide findings and caveats: The tendency of first-cohort TCR clusters to co-occur in the 120 or so validation repertoires was the finding of a later analysis.

TCRdb's table, derived via immunoSEQ multiplex PCR, lists solely in-frame clones and lacks some. The sample carries about 180,000 clones, roughly 89% recorded once. Concerning this clone: Antigen specificity is unknown.

Germline CDR1 and CDR2: LNHDA and SQIVND (reference sequence). The ends were cut back, 1 base at V and 1 base at J, with 8 bases in the middle. The CDR3 sequence is 15 residues long. The donors belonged to the roughly 110-subject validation cohort, separate from the roughly 650-subject first cohort. The gene calls are TRBV19 and TRBJ1-5; D call uncertain. The clonotype was recovered from a woman in her twenties or thirties in good health and CMV-seronegative. Input material: PBMCs. The CDR3 loop is CASSIAPRSNQPQHF. The CDR3 DNA is TGTGCCAGTAGTATAGCTCCCAGAAGCAATCAGCCCCAGCATTTT. The variable domain in full, completed from reference TRBV19 and TRBJ1-5, reads DGGITQSPKYLFRKEGQNVTLSCEQNLNHDAMYWYRQDPGQGLRLIYYSQIVNDFQKGDIAEGYSVSREKKESFPLTVTSAQKNPTAFYLCASSIAPRSNQPQHFGDGTRLSIL.